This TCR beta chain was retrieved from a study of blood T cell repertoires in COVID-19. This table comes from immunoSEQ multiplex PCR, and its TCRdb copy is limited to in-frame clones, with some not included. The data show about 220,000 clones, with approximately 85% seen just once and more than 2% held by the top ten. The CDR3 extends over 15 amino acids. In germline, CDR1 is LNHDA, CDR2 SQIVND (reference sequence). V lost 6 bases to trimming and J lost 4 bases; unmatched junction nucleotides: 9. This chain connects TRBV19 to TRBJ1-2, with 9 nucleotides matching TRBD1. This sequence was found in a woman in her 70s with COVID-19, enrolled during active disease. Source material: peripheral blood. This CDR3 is CASRSRGQGSYGYTF. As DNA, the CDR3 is TGTGCCAGTAGATCTCGGGGACAGGGCTCCTATGGCTACACCTTC.